The entry below gives a single T cell receptor (beta chain) sequence along with its context. The sample comes from a study of blood T cell repertoires in COVID-19. Study-wide background: PBMCs, B-cell-depleted T cells, or T cells provided the cDNA or gDNA that made up the material.

Germline CDR1 reads SGHVS; CDR2 reads FQNEAQ. The V gene end was trimmed by 7 bases and the J gene end by 4 bases; junction bases not matched to a gene: 7. The CDR3 is 14 residues long. Measured with immunoSEQ multiplex PCR; TCRdb has only the in-frame clones, and not every one. Here the sample spans under 350,000 clones, around 89% being singletons. This TCR was sampled from a man aged 40-49 years with acute or convalescent COVID-19. The chain carries TRBV7-8 and TRBJ1-3; 7 nucleotides align to TRBD1. Sequencing was carried out using peripheral blood. CDR3 loop: CASTLTGRGNTIYF. The CDR3 DNA follows: TGTGCCAGCACCCTGACAGGGAGGGGAAACACCATATATTTT.